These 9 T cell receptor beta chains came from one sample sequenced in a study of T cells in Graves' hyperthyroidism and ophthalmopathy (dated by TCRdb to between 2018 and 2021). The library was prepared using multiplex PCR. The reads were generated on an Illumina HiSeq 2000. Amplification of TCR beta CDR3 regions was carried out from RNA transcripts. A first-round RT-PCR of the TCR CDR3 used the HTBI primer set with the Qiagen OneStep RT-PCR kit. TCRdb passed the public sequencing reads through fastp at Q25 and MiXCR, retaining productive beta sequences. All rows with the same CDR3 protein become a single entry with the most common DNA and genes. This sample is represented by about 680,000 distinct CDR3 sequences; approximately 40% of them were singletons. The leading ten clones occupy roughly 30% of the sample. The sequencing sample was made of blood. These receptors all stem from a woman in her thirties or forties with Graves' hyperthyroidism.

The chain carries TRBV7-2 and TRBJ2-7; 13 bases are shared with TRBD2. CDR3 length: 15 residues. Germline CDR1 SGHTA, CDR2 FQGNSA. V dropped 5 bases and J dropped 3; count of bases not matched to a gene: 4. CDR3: CASSVGLAGDYEQYF. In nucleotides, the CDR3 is TGTGCCAGCAGCGTCGGACTAGCGGGGGACTACGAGCAGTACTTC.

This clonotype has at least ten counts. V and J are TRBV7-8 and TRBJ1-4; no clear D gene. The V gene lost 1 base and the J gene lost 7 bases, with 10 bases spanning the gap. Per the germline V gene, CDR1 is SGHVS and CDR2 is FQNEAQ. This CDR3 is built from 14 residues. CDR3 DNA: TGTGCCAGCAGCTTAGTGACACTAGGTGAAAAACTGTTTTTT. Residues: CASSLVTLGEKLFF.

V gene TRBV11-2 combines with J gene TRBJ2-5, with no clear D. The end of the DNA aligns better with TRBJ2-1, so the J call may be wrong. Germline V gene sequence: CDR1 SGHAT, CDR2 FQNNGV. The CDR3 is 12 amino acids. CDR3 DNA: TGTGCCAGCAGCTCCTTTACCGGAGAGCAGTTCTTC. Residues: CASSSFTGEQFF.

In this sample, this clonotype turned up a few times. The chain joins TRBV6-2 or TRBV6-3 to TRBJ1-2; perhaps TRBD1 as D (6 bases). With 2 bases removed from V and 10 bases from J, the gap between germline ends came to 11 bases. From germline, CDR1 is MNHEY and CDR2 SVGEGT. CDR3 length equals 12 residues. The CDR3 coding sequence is TGTGCCAGCAGTTACGCAGGGGAGCTCTACACCTTC. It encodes CASSYAGELYTF.

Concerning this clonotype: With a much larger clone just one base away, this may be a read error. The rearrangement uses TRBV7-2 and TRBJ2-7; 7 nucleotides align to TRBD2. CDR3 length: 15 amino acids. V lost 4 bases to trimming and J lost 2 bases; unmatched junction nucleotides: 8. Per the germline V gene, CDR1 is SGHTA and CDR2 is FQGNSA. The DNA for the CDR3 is TGTGCCAGCAGCTCCCGGTGGGGGGGACCCTACGAGCAGTACTTC. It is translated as CASSSRWGGPYEQYF.

The CDR3 loop is CSARWNRVLETQYF. As DNA, the CDR3 is TGCAGTGCTAGGTGGAACAGGGTGTTGGAGACCCAGTACTTC. This chain uses TRBV20-1 with TRBJ2-5; D might be TRBD1 (6 bases). Trimming stripped 3 bases from V and 5 bases from J, with 16 bases between. The CDR3 is 14 residues long. Germline V gene data show CDR1 as DFQATT and CDR2 as SNEGSKA (reference sequence).

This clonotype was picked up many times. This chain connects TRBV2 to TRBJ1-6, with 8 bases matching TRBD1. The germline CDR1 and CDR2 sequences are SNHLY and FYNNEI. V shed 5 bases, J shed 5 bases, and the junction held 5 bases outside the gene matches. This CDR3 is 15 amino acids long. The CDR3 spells CASSPQGANNSPLHF. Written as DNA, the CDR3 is TGTGCCAGCAGTCCTCAGGGGGCTAATAATTCACCCCTCCACTTT.

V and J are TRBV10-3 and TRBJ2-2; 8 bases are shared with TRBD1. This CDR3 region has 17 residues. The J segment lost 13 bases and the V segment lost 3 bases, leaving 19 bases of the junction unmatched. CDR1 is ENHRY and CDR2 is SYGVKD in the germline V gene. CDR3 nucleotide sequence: TGTGCCATCAGTGACCATGGACAGGGCCTCGACTCGGGCAGGCTGTTTTTT. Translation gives CAISDHGQGLDSGRLFF.

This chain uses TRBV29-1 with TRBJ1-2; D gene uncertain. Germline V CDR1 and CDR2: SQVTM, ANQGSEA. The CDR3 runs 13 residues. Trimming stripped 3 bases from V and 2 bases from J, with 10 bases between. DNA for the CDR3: TGCAGCGTTGAGGACTCCCTCAACTATGGCTACACCTTC. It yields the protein CSVEDSLNYGYTF.